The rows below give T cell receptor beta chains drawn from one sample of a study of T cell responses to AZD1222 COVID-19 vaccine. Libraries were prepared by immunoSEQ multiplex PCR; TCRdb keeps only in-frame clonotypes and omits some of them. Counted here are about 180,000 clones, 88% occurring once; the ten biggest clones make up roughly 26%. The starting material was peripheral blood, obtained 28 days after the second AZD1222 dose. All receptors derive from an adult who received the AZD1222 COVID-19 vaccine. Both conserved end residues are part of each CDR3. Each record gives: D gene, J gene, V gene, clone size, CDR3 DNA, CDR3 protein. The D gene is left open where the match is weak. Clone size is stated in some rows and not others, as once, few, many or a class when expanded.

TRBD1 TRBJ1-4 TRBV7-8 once TGTGCCAGCAGCTTAGCGGAGACAGGGTGGGATGAAAAACTGTTTTTT CASSLAETGWDEKLFF
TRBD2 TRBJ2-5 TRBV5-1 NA TGCGCCAGCACGACTAGCGGGAGATTACAAGAGACCCAGTACTTC CASTTSGRLQETQYF
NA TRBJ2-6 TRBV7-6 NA TGTGCCAGCAGCTTAGCGCCAGGGAGTGGGGCCAACGTCCTGACTTTC CASSLAPGSGANVLTF
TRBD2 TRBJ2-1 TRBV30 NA TGTGCCTGGGGCAGCGGGAGAGGTTACAATGAGCAGTTCTTC CAWGSGRGYNEQFF
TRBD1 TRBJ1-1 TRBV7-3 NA TGTGCCAGCAGCCCGGGGACAGGGCTGAACACTGAAGCTTTCTTT CASSPGTGLNTEAFF
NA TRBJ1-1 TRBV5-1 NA TGCGCCAGCAGCTTGACAGGGCCGGGCACTGAAGCTTTCTTT CASSLTGPGTEAFF
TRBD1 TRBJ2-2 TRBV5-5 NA TGTGCCAGCAGCCTATTTATGGGGACAGCCAACACCGGGGAGCTGTTTTTT CASSLFMGTANTGELFF
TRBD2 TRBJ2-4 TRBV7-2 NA TGTGCCAGCAGCTTTGTGTCCGGGCGGGGGAAAAACATTCAGTACTTC CASSFVSGRGKNIQYF
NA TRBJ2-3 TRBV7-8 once TGTGCCAGCAGCCCTAGGGTTCGGAGCACAGATACGCAGTATTTT CASSPRVRSTDTQYF
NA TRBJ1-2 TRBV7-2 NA TGTGCCAGGAGGGAGGGCGGATATGGCTACACCTTC CARREGGYGYTF
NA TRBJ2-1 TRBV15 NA TGTGCCACCAGCAGAGAGAGTGGGGACCCAGGGGCGGGATACAATGAGCAGTTCTTC CATSRESGDPGAGYNEQFF
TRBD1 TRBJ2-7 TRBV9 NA TGTGCCAGCAGCGTAGGGGGACAGGCTTCTTCCTACGAGCAGTACTTC CASSVGGQASSYEQYF
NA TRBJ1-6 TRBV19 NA TGTGCCAGTAGTATAGGACAGGACTCACCCCTCCACTTT CASSIGQDSPLHF
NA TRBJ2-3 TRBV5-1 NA TGCGCCAGCATCGGGGACACGGCCCTGTATTTT CASIGDTALYF
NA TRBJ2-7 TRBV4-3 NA TGCGCCAGCAGCCAAGATGTAGCGGATGGGGCCTACGAGCAGTACTTC CASSQDVADGAYEQYF